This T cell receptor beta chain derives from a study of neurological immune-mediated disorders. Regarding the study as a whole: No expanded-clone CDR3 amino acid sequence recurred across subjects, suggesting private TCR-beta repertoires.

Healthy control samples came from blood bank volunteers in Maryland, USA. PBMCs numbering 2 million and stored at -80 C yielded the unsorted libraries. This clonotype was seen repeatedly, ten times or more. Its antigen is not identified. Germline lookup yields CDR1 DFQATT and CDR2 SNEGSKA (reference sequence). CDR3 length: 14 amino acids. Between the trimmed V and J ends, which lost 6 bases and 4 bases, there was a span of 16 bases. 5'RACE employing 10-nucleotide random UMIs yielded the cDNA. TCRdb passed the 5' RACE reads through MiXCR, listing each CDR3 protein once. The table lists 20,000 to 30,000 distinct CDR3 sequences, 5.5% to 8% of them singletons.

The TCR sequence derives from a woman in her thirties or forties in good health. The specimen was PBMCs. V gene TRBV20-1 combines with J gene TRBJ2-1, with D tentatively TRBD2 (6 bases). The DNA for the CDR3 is TGCAGTGCAAGGGACTCCCGAAGGTACAATGAGCAGTTCTTC. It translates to CSARDSRRYNEQFF.